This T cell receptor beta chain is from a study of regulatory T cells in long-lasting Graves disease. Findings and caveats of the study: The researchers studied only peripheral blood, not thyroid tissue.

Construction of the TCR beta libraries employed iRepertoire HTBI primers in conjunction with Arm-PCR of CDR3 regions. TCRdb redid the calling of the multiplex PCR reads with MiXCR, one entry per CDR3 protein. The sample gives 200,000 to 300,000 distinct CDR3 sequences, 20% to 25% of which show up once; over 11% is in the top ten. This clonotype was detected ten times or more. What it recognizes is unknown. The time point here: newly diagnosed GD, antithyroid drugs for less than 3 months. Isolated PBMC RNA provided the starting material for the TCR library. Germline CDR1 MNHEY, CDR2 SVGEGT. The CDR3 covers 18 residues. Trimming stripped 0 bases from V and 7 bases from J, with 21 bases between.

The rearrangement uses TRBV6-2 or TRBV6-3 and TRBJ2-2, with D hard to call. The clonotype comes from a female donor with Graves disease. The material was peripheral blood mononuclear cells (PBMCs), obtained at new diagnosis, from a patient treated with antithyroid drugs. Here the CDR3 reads CASSYSIAAPKWVGELFF. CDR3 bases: TGTGCCAGCAGTTACTCGATCGCTGCCCCAAAGTGGGTCGGGGAGCTGTTTTTT.